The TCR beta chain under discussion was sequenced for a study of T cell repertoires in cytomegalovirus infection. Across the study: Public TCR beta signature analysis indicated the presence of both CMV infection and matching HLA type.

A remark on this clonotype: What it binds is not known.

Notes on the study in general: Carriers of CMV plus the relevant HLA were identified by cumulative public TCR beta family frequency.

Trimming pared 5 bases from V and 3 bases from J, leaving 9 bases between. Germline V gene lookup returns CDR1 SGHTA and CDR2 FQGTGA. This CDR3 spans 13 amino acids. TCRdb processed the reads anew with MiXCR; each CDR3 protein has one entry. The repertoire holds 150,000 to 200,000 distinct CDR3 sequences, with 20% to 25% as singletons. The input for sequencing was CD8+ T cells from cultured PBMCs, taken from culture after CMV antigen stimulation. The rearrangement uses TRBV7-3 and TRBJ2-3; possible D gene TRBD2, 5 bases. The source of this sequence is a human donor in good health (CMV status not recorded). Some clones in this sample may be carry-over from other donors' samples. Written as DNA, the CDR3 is TGTGCCAGCAGCGTACTAGGAACAGATACGCAGTATTTT. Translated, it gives CASSVLGTDTQYF.